What follows are 6 T cell receptor beta chains derived from one specimen sequenced in a study of OX40 agonist ivuxolimab in advanced cancers. TCRdb keeps only in-frame clones here, not all; method: immunoSEQ multiplex PCR. The sample yields over 70,000 clones, around 90% seen once. Sample: CD4+ or CD8+ T cells sorted from blood, taken in a trial of the OX40 agonist ivuxolimab. The source of these receptors is an adult with an advanced solid tumor such as melanoma, head and neck, liver or kidney cancer.

The chain couples TRBV27 to TRBJ2-1; a possible D gene is TRBD1 (7 bases). V was trimmed by 6 bases and J by 0 bases, leaving 15 bases between them. The germline CDR1 and CDR2 sequences are MNHEY and SMNVEV (reference sequence). This CDR3 has 16 residues. This CDR3 reads CASSRAGQSSYNEQFF. In DNA form, the CDR3 reads TGTGCCAGCAGCAGGGCGGGACAGAGCTCCTACAATGAGCAGTTCTTC.

The V call is TRBV27, the J call TRBJ2-1; 7 bases agree with TRBD1. Looked up from germline, CDR1 is MNHEY and CDR2 is SMNVEV (reference sequence). Trimming cost V 4 bases and J 7 bases; bases outside gene matches: 13. The CDR3 covers 16 residues. CDR3 sequence (DNA): TGTGCCAGCAGTTCGAAAGGGGGCCTACCAGGGAATGAGCAGTTCTTC. Its protein product is CASSSKGGLPGNEQFF.

V usage is TRBV19 and J usage is TRBJ2-1; possibly TRBD1 for D (6 bases). V shed 3 bases and J shed 10 bases, with 10 bases lying between them. CDR3 length equals 12 residues. Germline CDR1 reads LNHDA; CDR2 reads SQIVND (reference sequence). CDR3 in DNA: TGTGCCAGTAGTATGGATGGGACAGAGCAGTTCTTC. Amino acid sequence: CASSMDGTEQFF.

The genes are TRBV2 and TRBJ2-1; D might be TRBD1 (5 bases). The CDR3 contains 13 residues. Germline-derived CDR1 and CDR2 are SNHLY and FYNNEI. The V gene lost 7 bases and the J gene lost 8 bases, with 15 bases spanning the gap. The CDR3: CASIWQWGDEQFF. The CDR3 coding sequence is TGTGCCAGCATCTGGCAGTGGGGCGATGAGCAGTTCTTC.

The rearrangement links TRBV18 to TRBJ2-7; no clear D gene. Trimming left V 5 bases short and J 3 bases short, with 11 bases between. Germline V gene data show CDR1 as KGHSH and CDR2 as LQKENI. The CDR3 is 13 amino acids. In nucleotides, the CDR3 is TGTGCCAGCTCAGACGGGTATGACTACGAGCAGTACTTC. Translated, it gives CASSDGYDYEQYF.

This sequence joins TRBV2 and TRBJ2-2; 10 bases match TRBD2. The CDR3 extends over 16 amino acids. Germline values: CDR1 SNHLY, CDR2 FYNNEI. V was pared by 7 bases and J by 5 bases, with 10 bases of the junction left unmatched. The CDR3 DNA reads as TGTGCCAGCACCTACCTAGCGGGAGACGGTACCGGGGAGCTGTTTTTT. Its translation is CASTYLAGDGTGELFF.